The count of the clone carrying this T cell receptor (beta chain) is one. Its target is not known. This sample stems from a study of OX40 agonist ivuxolimab in advanced cancers. The overall study: Dose-escalation patients suffered from hepatocellular carcinoma, melanoma, renal cell or head and neck cancer.

Profiling relied on immunoSEQ multiplex PCR, and the TCRdb table lists in-frame clones only, not all of them. Of roughly 90,000 clones detected, approximately 90% appear once; the ten largest clones hold less than 1%. Germline V gene data show CDR1 as GTSNPN and CDR2 as SVGIG (reference sequence). Trimming took 2 bases from V and 5 from J, leaving 16 bases between them. CDR3 length: 15 amino acids. Points from the study as a whole: The study did not work out the antigen specificity of the expanded peripheral T cells.

The TCR comes from an adult with an advanced solid tumor such as melanoma, head and neck, liver or kidney cancer. The chain uses TRBV30 and TRBJ1-5; D is possibly TRBD1 (5 bases). The sample here was CD4+ or CD8+ T cells sorted from blood, taken in a trial of the OX40 agonist ivuxolimab. The CDR3 coding sequence is TGTGCCTGGAGTTTCCGATCGGGGGTGGATCAGCCCCAGCATTTT. It encodes CAWSFRSGVDQPQHF.